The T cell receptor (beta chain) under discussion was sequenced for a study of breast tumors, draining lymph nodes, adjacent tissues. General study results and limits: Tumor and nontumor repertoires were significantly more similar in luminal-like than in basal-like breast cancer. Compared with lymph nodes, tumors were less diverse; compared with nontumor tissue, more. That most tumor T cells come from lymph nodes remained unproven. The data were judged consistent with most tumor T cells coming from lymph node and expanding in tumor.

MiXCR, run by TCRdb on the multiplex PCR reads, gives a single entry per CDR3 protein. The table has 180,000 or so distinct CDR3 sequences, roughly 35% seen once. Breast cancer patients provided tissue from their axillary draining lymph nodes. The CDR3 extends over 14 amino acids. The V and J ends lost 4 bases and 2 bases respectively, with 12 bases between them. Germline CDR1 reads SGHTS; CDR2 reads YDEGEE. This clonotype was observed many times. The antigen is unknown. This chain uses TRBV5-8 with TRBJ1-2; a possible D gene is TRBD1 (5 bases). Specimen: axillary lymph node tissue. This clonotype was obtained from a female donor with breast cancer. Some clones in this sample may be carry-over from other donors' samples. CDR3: CASSQDTENYGYTF. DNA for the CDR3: TGTGCCAGCAGCCAGGACACAGAAAACTATGGCTACACCTTC.